Listed below are T cell receptor beta chains from one sample, sequenced in a study of blood T cell repertoires in COVID-19. Profiled with immunoSEQ multiplex PCR; TCRdb holds only in-frame clones, not every one. The sample lists about 250,000 clones, approximately 83% occurring once. Sequenced sample: peripheral blood. These receptors originate from a human donor in a cohort sampled during active COVID-19. Both conserved end residues are part of each CDR3. Each record gives: clone size, V gene, D gene, J gene, CDR3 DNA, CDR3 protein. A D gene is named only where the DNA matches it firmly. Clone size is stated in some rows and not others, as once, few, many or a class when expanded.

abundance: once; v_gene: TRBV27; d_gene: .; j_gene: TRBJ1-5; CDR3nt: TGTGCCAGCAGTTCAGTTAGCAATCAGCCCCAGCATTTT; CDR3aa: CASSSVSNQPQHF
abundance: few; v_gene: TRBV7-9; d_gene: TRBD2; j_gene: TRBJ2-1; CDR3nt: TGTGCCAGCAGCCCCAACGGACTAGCGGGGATCAATGAGCAGTTCTTC; CDR3aa: CASSPNGLAGINEQFF
abundance: .; v_gene: TRBV5-1; d_gene: TRBD1; j_gene: TRBJ2-4; CDR3nt: TGCGCCAGCAGCCTAAGGACAGGGGGCGAAAACATTCAGTACTTC; CDR3aa: CASSLRTGGENIQYF
abundance: .; v_gene: TRBV28; d_gene: TRBD1; j_gene: TRBJ2-7; CDR3nt: TGTGCCAGCAGTTTGACAGGGGGCAACGAGCAGTACTTC; CDR3aa: CASSLTGGNEQYF
abundance: .; v_gene: TRBV6-5; d_gene: TRBD2; j_gene: TRBJ2-5; CDR3nt: TGTGCCAGCAGCGGGGGGAGACAAGAGACCCAGTACTTC; CDR3aa: CASSGGRQETQYF
abundance: .; v_gene: TRBV30; d_gene: .; j_gene: TRBJ1-6; CDR3nt: TGTGCCTGGATTACCGGCGGACACTTTAATTCACCCCTCCACTTT; CDR3aa: CAWITGGHFNSPLHF
abundance: .; v_gene: TRBV19; d_gene: TRBD1; j_gene: TRBJ2-7; CDR3nt: TGTGCCAGTAGGGACAGGGGGCTTCACGAGCAGTACTTC; CDR3aa: CASRDRGLHEQYF
abundance: few; v_gene: TRBV9; d_gene: .; j_gene: TRBJ2-5; CDR3nt: TGTGCCAGCAGCCCCCGGAGGCGGGGGCCGATGTACCAAGAGACCCAGTACTTC; CDR3aa: CASSPRRRGPMYQETQYF
abundance: .; v_gene: TRBV3-1/TRBV3-2; d_gene: TRBD1; j_gene: TRBJ1-3; CDR3nt: TGTGCCAGCAGCGCCGGGACAGGGAGTGGAAACACCATATATTTT; CDR3aa: CASSAGTGSGNTIYF
abundance: medium-sized; v_gene: TRBV28; d_gene: .; j_gene: TRBJ2-7; CDR3nt: TGTGCCAGCAGTTTTCCCCAGGGGAGCTCCTACGAGCAGTACTTC; CDR3aa: CASSFPQGSSYEQYF
abundance: .; v_gene: TRBV28; d_gene: .; j_gene: TRBJ1-2; CDR3nt: TGTGCCAGCAGTTCCCCGAGGAGGGGTGGGGGCTACACCTTC; CDR3aa: CASSSPRRGGGYTF
abundance: few; v_gene: TRBV5-1; d_gene: TRBD2; j_gene: TRBJ2-5; CDR3nt: TGCGCCAGCAGCCTCGGTGCGGGAGTAGGAGAGACCCAGTACTTC; CDR3aa: CASSLGAGVGETQYF
abundance: .; v_gene: TRBV5-1; d_gene: TRBD2; j_gene: TRBJ2-7; CDR3nt: TGCGCCAGCAGCCCTGGGACTAGCGACGAGCAGTACTTC; CDR3aa: CASSPGTSDEQYF
abundance: .; v_gene: TRBV13; d_gene: .; j_gene: TRBJ1-1; CDR3nt: TGTGCCAGCAGCTCTGCCGGCAGGGTGGGAACTGAAGCTTTCTTT; CDR3aa: CASSSAGRVGTEAFF
abundance: .; v_gene: TRBV7-2; d_gene: TRBD2; j_gene: TRBJ2-5; CDR3nt: TGTGCCAGCAGAGGGACTAGCGGAGGGCGACAAGAGACCCAGTACTTC; CDR3aa: CASRGTSGGRQETQYF
abundance: .; v_gene: TRBV5-1; d_gene: TRBD1; j_gene: TRBJ2-7; CDR3nt: TGCGCCAGCAGCTTGGATCGGGGACAGGGAGGCGAGCAGTACTTC; CDR3aa: CASSLDRGQGGEQYF
abundance: .; v_gene: TRBV18; d_gene: TRBD2; j_gene: TRBJ2-5; CDR3nt: TGTGCCAGCTCACCTAGGTTCTCTGCGGGAGGATTCCAAGAGACCCAGTACTTC; CDR3aa: CASSPRFSAGGFQETQYF
abundance: .; v_gene: TRBV30; d_gene: .; j_gene: TRBJ2-4; CDR3nt: TGTGCCTGGTCCAGGGGCGTAAACATTCAGTACTTC; CDR3aa: CAWSRGVNIQYF
abundance: .; v_gene: TRBV6-5; d_gene: TRBD1; j_gene: TRBJ2-7; CDR3nt: TGTGCCAGCAGTTCAACAGGGGGCAGGAGCGAGCAGTACTTC; CDR3aa: CASSSTGGRSEQYF
abundance: .; v_gene: TRBV29-1; d_gene: TRBD2; j_gene: TRBJ2-7; CDR3nt: TGCAGCGTTGATCGAGGGACTAGCGGGAGCTCCTACGAGCAGTACTTC; CDR3aa: CSVDRGTSGSSYEQYF
abundance: once; v_gene: TRBV11-3; d_gene: .; j_gene: TRBJ2-4; CDR3nt: TGTGCCAGCAGCTTAGACCACCCGGGCATTCAGTACTTC; CDR3aa: CASSLDHPGIQYF
abundance: .; v_gene: TRBV7-7; d_gene: .; j_gene: TRBJ2-1; CDR3nt: TGTGCTAGCAGCCCCGACACTTCAAGCTCCTACAATGAGCAGTTCTTC; CDR3aa: CASSPDTSSSYNEQFF
abundance: once; v_gene: TRBV2; d_gene: .; j_gene: TRBJ2-5; CDR3nt: TGTGCCGATGGGGGGGCCAATCAAGAGACCCAGTACTTC; CDR3aa: CADGGANQETQYF
abundance: .; v_gene: TRBV21-1; d_gene: .; j_gene: TRBJ2-7; CDR3nt: TGTGCCAGCAGCAAACCGGGACACCGTTTCTACGAGCAGTACTTC; CDR3aa: CASSKPGHRFYEQYF
abundance: .; v_gene: TRBV10-1; d_gene: .; j_gene: TRBJ2-7; CDR3nt: TGCGCCAGCAGTGCCCGGACAGTTGGCGAGCAGTACTTC; CDR3aa: CASSARTVGEQYF
abundance: .; v_gene: TRBV18; d_gene: TRBD1; j_gene: TRBJ2-7; CDR3nt: TGTGCCAGCTCATACCATTCCGGGACAGGGCTGAACGAGCAGTACTTC; CDR3aa: CASSYHSGTGLNEQYF
abundance: .; v_gene: TRBV7-9; d_gene: TRBD2; j_gene: TRBJ2-5; CDR3nt: TGTGCCAGCAGCCCCAGACTAGCTCGGGAGACCCAGTACTTC; CDR3aa: CASSPRLARETQYF
abundance: few; v_gene: TRBV2; d_gene: .; j_gene: TRBJ2-2; CDR3nt: TGTGCCAGCAAGGACGGGGACTCTCTCACCGGGGAGCTGTTTTTT; CDR3aa: CASKDGDSLTGELFF
abundance: .; v_gene: TRBV18; d_gene: .; j_gene: TRBJ1-1; CDR3nt: TGTGCCAGCTCACCCGCGGGGATGGCCACTGAAGCTTTCTTT; CDR3aa: CASSPAGMATEAFF
abundance: .; v_gene: TRBV6-5; d_gene: TRBD1; j_gene: TRBJ1-3; CDR3nt: TGTGCCAGCAGGGGAGACAGGGGTGGAAACACCATATATTTT; CDR3aa: CASRGDRGGNTIYF
abundance: .; v_gene: TRBV5-1; d_gene: TRBD1; j_gene: TRBJ1-1; CDR3nt: TGCGCCAGCAGGCCTACAGGGGGCGTCACTGAAGCTTTCTTT; CDR3aa: CASRPTGGVTEAFF
abundance: few; v_gene: TRBV28; d_gene: TRBD2; j_gene: TRBJ2-3; CDR3nt: TGTGCCATCTCATGGGCGGGAGGGGCAGATACGCAGTATTTT; CDR3aa: CAISWAGGADTQYF
abundance: once; v_gene: TRBV2; d_gene: .; j_gene: TRBJ1-2; CDR3nt: TGTGCCAGCAGGGCAGGACAGCTTCCCTATGGCTACACCTTC; CDR3aa: CASRAGQLPYGYTF
abundance: .; v_gene: TRBV19; d_gene: TRBD2; j_gene: TRBJ2-1; CDR3nt: TGTGCCAGTACCATATATGCGGGGGTAGGCAATGAGCAGTTCTTC; CDR3aa: CASTIYAGVGNEQFF
abundance: .; v_gene: TRBV28; d_gene: TRBD1; j_gene: TRBJ2-7; CDR3nt: TGTGCCAGCGGGACAGGGGGTTACTACGAGCAGTACTTC; CDR3aa: CASGTGGYYEQYF
abundance: .; v_gene: TRBV20-1; d_gene: .; j_gene: TRBJ2-7; CDR3nt: TGCAGTGCTAGAGAGAGCTACGAGCAGTACTTC; CDR3aa: CSARESYEQYF
abundance: .; v_gene: TRBV23-1; d_gene: .; j_gene: TRBJ2-7; CDR3nt: TGCGCCAGCAGTCCCCCCGACACCCCCTACGAGCAGTACTTC; CDR3aa: CASSPPDTPYEQYF
abundance: .; v_gene: TRBV6-5; d_gene: TRBD2; j_gene: TRBJ2-7; CDR3nt: TGTGCCAGCAGTTCGAACCGGGACTACTCCTACGAGCAGTACTTC; CDR3aa: CASSSNRDYSYEQYF
abundance: few; v_gene: TRBV27; d_gene: TRBD1; j_gene: TRBJ2-7; CDR3nt: TGTGCCAGCAGTCCTGCGGCAGGGGGCTACGAGCAGTACTTC; CDR3aa: CASSPAAGGYEQYF
abundance: .; v_gene: TRBV11-2; d_gene: .; j_gene: TRBJ1-1; CDR3nt: TGTGCCAGCAGCCCGCACAGGGTTGAAGCTTTCTTT; CDR3aa: CASSPHRVEAFF
abundance: .; v_gene: TRBV3-1/TRBV3-2; d_gene: TRBD1; j_gene: TRBJ2-3; CDR3nt: TGTGCCAGCAGCCGCCAGACAGGGGGGTACACAGATACGCAGTATTTT; CDR3aa: CASSRQTGGYTDTQYF
abundance: .; v_gene: TRBV7-9; d_gene: TRBD1; j_gene: TRBJ2-1; CDR3nt: TGTGCCAGCAGCTACGGGACAGGGGATTTGCGTGGGGGAAATGAGCAGTTCTTC; CDR3aa: CASSYGTGDLRGGNEQFF
abundance: .; v_gene: TRBV15; d_gene: TRBD2; j_gene: TRBJ2-7; CDR3nt: TGTGCCACCAGCAGAGATTTGGGCGGGGGAACCTACGAGCAGTACTTC; CDR3aa: CATSRDLGGGTYEQYF
abundance: .; v_gene: TRBV2; d_gene: TRBD1; j_gene: TRBJ2-1; CDR3nt: TGTGCCAGCAGTGTTGACAGGGAAAGGGAGCAGTTCTTC; CDR3aa: CASSVDREREQFF
abundance: .; v_gene: TRBV29-1; d_gene: .; j_gene: TRBJ1-1; CDR3nt: TGCAGCGTTGTAAGCACAGGCGGCGAAGCTTTCTTT; CDR3aa: CSVVSTGGEAFF
abundance: .; v_gene: TRBV6-6; d_gene: .; j_gene: TRBJ1-1; CDR3nt: TGTGCCAGCAGATCAACCCTCGGGAGGAACACTGAAGCTTTCTTT; CDR3aa: CASRSTLGRNTEAFF
abundance: .; v_gene: TRBV7-2; d_gene: .; j_gene: TRBJ1-1; CDR3nt: TGTGCCAGCAGCATCGGACACCAGAACACTGAAGCTTTCTTT; CDR3aa: CASSIGHQNTEAFF
abundance: .; v_gene: TRBV5-6; d_gene: TRBD1; j_gene: TRBJ1-2; CDR3nt: TGTGCCAGCAGCCCTGGACAGGCCCCCAACTATGGCTACACCTTC; CDR3aa: CASSPGQAPNYGYTF
abundance: .; v_gene: TRBV6-2/TRBV6-3; d_gene: TRBD2; j_gene: TRBJ2-3; CDR3nt: TGTGCCAGCAGTCAGAGGAGCCCTAATAGCGGGAGGGTCACAGATACGCAGTATTTT; CDR3aa: CASSQRSPNSGRVTDTQYF
abundance: many; v_gene: TRBV12-5; d_gene: .; j_gene: TRBJ1-6; CDR3nt: TGTGCTAGTGCCCTCCCTCATTCACCCCTCCACTTT; CDR3aa: CASALPHSPLHF
abundance: .; v_gene: TRBV6-5; d_gene: .; j_gene: TRBJ2-1; CDR3nt: TGTGCCAGCAGTCTTTACGGGGAGCAGTTCTTC; CDR3aa: CASSLYGEQFF
abundance: .; v_gene: TRBV28; d_gene: TRBD2; j_gene: TRBJ2-2; CDR3nt: TGTGCCAGCAACACTATGGGACTTCGGGGGGCCGGGGAGCTGTTTTTT; CDR3aa: CASNTMGLRGAGELFF
abundance: .; v_gene: TRBV6-5; d_gene: .; j_gene: TRBJ2-2; CDR3nt: TGTGCCAGCAGGAGGGATACCGGGGAGCTGTTTTTT; CDR3aa: CASRRDTGELFF
abundance: .; v_gene: TRBV7-3; d_gene: .; j_gene: TRBJ2-5; CDR3nt: TGTGCCAGCAGCTCCTACGGGGTCCAAGAGACCCAGTACTTC; CDR3aa: CASSSYGVQETQYF
abundance: .; v_gene: TRBV20-1; d_gene: .; j_gene: TRBJ2-3; CDR3nt: TGCAGTGCTGACTCTACAGATACGCAGTATTTT; CDR3aa: CSADSTDTQYF